This T cell receptor beta chain derives from a study of blood T cells in healthy people across ages. Germline V gives CDR1 SGHRS, CDR2 YFSETQ. With V trimmed by 1 base and J by 5 bases, 2 bases remained unmatched. The CDR3 spans 14 residues. It was with a sample-barcoded 5' primer and a J-beta primer mix that a second PCR of about 6 to 12 cycles was run. TCRdb re-analysed the 5' RACE reads in MiXCR, keeping a single row per CDR3 protein. Among hundreds of thousands of distinct CDR3 sequences listed, 21% were seen once. Every donor gave about 9 milliliters of peripheral blood. This clonotype was seen a handful of times.

The rearrangement joins TRBV5-1 to TRBJ2-5; 10 positions match TRBD2. This clonotype was obtained from a man between 65 and 79 years old in good health. Material for sequencing was blood. CDR3 sequence: CASSLTTSGETQYF. The CDR3 DNA reads TGCGCCAGCAGCTTGACGACTAGCGGGGAGACCCAGTACTTC.